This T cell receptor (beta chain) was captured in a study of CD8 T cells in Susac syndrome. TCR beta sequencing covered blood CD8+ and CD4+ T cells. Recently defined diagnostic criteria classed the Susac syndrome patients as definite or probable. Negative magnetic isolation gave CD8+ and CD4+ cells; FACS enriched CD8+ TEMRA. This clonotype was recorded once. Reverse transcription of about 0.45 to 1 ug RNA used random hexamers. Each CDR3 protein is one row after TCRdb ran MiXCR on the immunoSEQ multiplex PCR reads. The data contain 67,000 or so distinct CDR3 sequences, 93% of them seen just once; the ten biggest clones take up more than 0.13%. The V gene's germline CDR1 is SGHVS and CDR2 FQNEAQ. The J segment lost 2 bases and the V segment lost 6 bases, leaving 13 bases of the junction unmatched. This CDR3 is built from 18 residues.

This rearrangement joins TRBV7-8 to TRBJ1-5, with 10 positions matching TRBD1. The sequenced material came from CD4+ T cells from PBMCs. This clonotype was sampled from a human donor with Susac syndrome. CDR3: CASSRRDRGSSGNQPQHF. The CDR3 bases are TGTGCCAGCAGTCGCCGGGACAGGGGTTCCTCGGGCAATCAGCCCCAGCATTTT.